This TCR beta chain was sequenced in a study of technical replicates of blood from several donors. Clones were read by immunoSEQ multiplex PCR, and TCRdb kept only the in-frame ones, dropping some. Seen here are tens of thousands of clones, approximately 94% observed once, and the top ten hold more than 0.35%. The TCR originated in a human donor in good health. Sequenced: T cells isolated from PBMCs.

This CDR3 is CASSPLGGANTEAFF. The CDR3 coding sequence is TGTGCCAGCAGCCCTCTGGGGGGGGCAAACACTGAAGCTTTCTTT. The chain couples TRBV7-9 to TRBJ1-1, with D tentatively TRBD1 (6 bases). The germline V gene has CDR1 SEHNR and CDR2 FQNEAQ (reference sequence). V was trimmed by 5 bases and J by 2 bases, leaving 15 bases between them. The CDR3 sequence is 15 residues long.